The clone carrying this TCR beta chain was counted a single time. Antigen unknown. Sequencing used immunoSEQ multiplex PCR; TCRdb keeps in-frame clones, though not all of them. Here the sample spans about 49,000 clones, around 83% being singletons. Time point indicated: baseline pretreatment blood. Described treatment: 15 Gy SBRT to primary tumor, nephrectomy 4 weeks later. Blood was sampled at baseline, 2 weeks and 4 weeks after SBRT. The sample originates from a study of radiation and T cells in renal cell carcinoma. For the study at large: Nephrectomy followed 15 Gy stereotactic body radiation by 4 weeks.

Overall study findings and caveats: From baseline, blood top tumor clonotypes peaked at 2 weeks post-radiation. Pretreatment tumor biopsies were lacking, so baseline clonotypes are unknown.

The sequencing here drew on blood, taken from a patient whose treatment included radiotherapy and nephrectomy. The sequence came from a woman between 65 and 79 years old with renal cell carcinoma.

The CDR3 reads CASSLGGAGTDTQYF. The CDR3, as DNA: TGTGCCAGCAGCTTAGGCGGGGCGGGCACAGATACGCAGTATTTT. The V and J genes are TRBV7-3 and TRBJ2-3, with D tentatively TRBD2 (6 bases). Germline V gives CDR1 SGHTA, CDR2 FQGTGA. The CDR3 loop spans 15 amino acids. Trimming pared 2 bases from V and 1 base from J, leaving 10 bases between.